This entry features one T cell receptor (beta chain) sequence. The germline CDR1 and CDR2 sequences are KGHSH and LQKENI. Trimming left V 11 bases short and J 4 bases short, with 19 bases between. This CDR3 spans 14 amino acids. The sample comes from a study of blood T cell repertoires in COVID-19. Original handling: Estimation of nucleated cell counts relied on the amplification of reference gene primers. The table came from immunoSEQ multiplex PCR; TCRdb's copy has only in-frame clones and leaves some out. That table gives V, J and clone size, and the DNA gave D and trimming. This table has about 190,000 clones, approximately 86% appearing once.

The sequenced material came from peripheral blood. The chain couples TRBV18 to TRBJ2-3; D gene ambiguous. This receptor was taken from a man aged 70 or older with active or convalescent COVID-19. As DNA, the CDR3 is TGTGCCGGAGCTTCGCCCAATTTGGCAGATACGCAGTATTTT. Translating gives CAGASPNLADTQYF.